This TCR beta chain was recorded in a study of shared clonotypes between healthy human individuals. Across the whole study: The composition of the donors was a couple of women and a few men aged 18 to 49.

Trimming cost V 4 bases and J 4 bases; bases outside gene matches: 5. The V gene's germline CDR1 is SGHDT and CDR2 YYEEEE. The CDR3 contains 14 residues. This clone has just one count. The antigen remains undetermined. Sorted-subset replicate PCR reactions contained 200 ng DNA, corresponding to roughly 29,000 T cell genomes. Produced via immunoSEQ multiplex PCR; TCRdb's table is partial and in-frame only. This sample carries some 790,000 clones, roughly 72% of them seen once, and the ten largest clones take approximately 2%. Study results and limitations: The represented genetic and exposure-history diversity was limited by the small number of donors.

The chain combines TRBV5-6 with TRBJ1-5; 7 nucleotides match TRBD1. The sequence was obtained from a woman in her thirties in good health. The specimen sequenced was memory CD4+ T cells sorted from blood. Subset specified: CD45RA-negative fraction. The CDR3, as DNA: TGTGCCAGCAGCACCGGGACAGCTAATCAGCCCCAGCATTTT. Encoded protein: CASSTGTANQPQHF.